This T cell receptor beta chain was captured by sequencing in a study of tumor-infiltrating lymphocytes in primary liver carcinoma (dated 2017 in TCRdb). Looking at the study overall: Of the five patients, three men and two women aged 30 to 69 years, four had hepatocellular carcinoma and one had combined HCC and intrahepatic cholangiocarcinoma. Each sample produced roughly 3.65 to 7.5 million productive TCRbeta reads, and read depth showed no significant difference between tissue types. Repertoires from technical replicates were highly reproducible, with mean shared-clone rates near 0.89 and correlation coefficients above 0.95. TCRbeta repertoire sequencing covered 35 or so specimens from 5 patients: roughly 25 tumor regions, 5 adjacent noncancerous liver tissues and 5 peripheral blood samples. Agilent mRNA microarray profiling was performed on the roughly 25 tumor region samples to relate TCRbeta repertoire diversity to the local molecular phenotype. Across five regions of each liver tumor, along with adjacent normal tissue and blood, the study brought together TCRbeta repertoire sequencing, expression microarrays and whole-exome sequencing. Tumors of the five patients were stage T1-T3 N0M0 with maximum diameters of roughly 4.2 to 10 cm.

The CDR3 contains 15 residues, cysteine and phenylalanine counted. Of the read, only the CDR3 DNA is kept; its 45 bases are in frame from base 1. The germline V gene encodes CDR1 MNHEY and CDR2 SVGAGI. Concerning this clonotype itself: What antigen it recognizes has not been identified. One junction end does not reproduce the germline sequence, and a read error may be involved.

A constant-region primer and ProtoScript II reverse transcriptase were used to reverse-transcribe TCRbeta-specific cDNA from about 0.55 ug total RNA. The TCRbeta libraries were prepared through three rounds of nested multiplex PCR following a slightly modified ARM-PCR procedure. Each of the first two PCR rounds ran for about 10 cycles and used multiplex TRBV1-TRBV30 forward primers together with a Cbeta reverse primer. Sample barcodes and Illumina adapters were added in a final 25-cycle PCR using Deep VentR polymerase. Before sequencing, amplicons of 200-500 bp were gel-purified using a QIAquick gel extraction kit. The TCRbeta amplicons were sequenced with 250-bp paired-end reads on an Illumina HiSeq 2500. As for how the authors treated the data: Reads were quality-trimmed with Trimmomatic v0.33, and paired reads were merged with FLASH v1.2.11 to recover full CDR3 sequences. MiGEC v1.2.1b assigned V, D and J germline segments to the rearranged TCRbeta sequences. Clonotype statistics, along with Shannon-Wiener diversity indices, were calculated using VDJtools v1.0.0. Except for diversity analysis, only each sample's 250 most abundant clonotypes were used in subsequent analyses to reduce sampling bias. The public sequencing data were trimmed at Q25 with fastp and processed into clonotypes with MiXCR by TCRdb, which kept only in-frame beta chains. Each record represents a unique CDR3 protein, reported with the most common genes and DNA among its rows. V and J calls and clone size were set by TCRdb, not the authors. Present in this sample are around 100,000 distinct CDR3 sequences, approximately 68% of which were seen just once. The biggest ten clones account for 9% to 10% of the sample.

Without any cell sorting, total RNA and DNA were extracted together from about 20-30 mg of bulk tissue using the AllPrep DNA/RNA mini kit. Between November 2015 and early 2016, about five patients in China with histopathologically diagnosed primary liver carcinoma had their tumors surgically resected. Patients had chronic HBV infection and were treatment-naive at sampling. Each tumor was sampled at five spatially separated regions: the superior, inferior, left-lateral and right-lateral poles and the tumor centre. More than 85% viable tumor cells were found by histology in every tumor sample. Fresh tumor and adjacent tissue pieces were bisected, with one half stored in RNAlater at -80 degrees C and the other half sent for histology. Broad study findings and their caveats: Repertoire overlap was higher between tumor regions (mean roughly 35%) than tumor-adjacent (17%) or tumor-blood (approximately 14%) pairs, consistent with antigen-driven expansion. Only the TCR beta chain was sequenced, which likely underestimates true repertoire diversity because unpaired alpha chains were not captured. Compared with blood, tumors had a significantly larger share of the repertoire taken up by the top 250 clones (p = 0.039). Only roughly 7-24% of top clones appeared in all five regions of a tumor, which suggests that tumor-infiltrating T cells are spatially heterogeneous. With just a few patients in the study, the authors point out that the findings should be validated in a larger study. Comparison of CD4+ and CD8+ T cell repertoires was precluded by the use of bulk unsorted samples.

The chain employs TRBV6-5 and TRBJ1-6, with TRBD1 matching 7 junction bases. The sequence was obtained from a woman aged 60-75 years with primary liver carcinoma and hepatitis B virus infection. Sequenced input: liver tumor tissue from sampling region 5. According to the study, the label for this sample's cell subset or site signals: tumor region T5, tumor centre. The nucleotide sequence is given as TGTGCAAGCAGACTGGACAGGAGGCATAATTCACCCCTCCACTTT. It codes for CASRLDRRHNSPLHF.